This entry is about one T cell receptor (beta chain). Its antigen is unidentified. The assay used was immunoSEQ (version v3.0), run at survey level. A per-sample goal of about 35,000-55,000 T-cell genomes was targeted by sequencing. Sequencing used immunoSEQ multiplex PCR; TCRdb keeps in-frame clones, though not all of them. Among 13,000 to 15,000 clones listed, more than 60% were seen once. The CDR3 has 13 amino acids. The germline V and J ends were trimmed by 4 bases and 2 bases, with 8 bases remaining between them. Germline assignment: CDR1 SGHRS and CDR2 YFSETQ. These data belong to a study of long-term antiretroviral therapy in people with HIV. The study, taken as a whole, reports: Clones showing expansion before ART dominated the repertoire at all time points. Controls showed broader CDR3 length ranges than did the HIV repertoires.

The source was unsorted PBMCs, collected 1.3 years before starting antiretroviral therapy. The V gene is TRBV5-1, the J gene TRBJ2-3; the D gene is possibly TRBD2 (6 bases). The clonotype comes from a man aged 40-50 years with HIV. For the CDR3, the DNA is TGCGCCAGCAGCGCGGACTACACAGATACGCAGTATTTT. Its protein product is CASSADYTDTQYF.